This T cell receptor (beta chain) was identified in a study of blood T cells in healthy people across ages. A sample-barcoded 5' primer and a J-beta primer mix were used in a second PCR of roughly 6 to 11 cycles. MiXCR, run by TCRdb on the 5' RACE reads, gives a single entry per CDR3 protein. The top ten hold about a quarter of the sample, which has hundreds of thousands of distinct CDR3 sequences, just over 55% seen once. Trimming removed 3 bases at V and 1 base at J, with 13 bases between. Germline V lookup: CDR1 KGHDR, CDR2 SFDVKD. There are 16 residues in the CDR3. The chain is built from TRBV24-1 and TRBJ2-3; the D gene is possibly TRBD2 (6 bases). This TCR derives from a middle-aged man in good health. Sequenced material: blood. DNA of the CDR3: TGTGCCACCAGTGATCGGGTCCCGGGAGGCACAGATACGCAGTATTTT. It codes for CATSDRVPGGTDTQYF.